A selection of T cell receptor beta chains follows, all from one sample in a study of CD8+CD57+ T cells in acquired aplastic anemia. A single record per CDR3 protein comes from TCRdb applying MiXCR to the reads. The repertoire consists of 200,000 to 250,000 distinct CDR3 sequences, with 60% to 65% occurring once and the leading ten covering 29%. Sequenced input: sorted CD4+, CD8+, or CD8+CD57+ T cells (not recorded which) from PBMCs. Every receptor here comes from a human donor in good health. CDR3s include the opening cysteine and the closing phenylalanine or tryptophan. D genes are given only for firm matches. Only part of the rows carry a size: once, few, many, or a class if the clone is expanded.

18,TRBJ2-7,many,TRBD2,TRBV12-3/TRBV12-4,CASSFDPAGGGSNPEQYF,TGTGCCAGCAGTTTTGATCCGGCGGGGGGTGGATCAAATCCCGAGCAGTACTTC
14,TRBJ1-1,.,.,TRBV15,CATSRGVTIAEAFF,TGTGCCACCAGCCGAGGTGTAACAATCGCTGAAGCTTTCTTT
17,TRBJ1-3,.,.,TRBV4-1,CASSQDGVGISGNTIYF,TGCGCCAGCAGCCAAGATGGAGTTGGGATCTCTGGAAACACCATATATTTT
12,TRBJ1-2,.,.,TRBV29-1,CSIGFGPNGYTF,TGCAGCATTGGGTTTGGCCCGAATGGCTACACCTTC
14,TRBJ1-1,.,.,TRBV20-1,CSAPGGEAHTEAFF,TGCAGTGCCCCTGGGGGGGAGGCGCACACTGAAGCTTTCTTT
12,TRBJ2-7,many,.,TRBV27,CASSPGVYEQYF,TGTGCCAGCAGTCCCGGGGTATACGAGCAGTACTTC
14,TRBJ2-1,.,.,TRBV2,CASSSAGPGNEQFF,TGTGCCAGCAGTTCTGCGGGGCCGGGGAATGAGCAGTTCTTC
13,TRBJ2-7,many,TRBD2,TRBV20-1,CSARGTSVYEQYF,TGCAGTGCTAGGGGGACTAGCGTGTACGAGCAGTACTTC
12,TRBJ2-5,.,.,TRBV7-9,CASSAGSGTQYF,TGTGCCAGCAGCGCGGGGTCGGGGACCCAGTACTTC
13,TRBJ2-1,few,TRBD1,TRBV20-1,CRAVGQGVNEQFF,TGCAGAGCCGTGGGACAGGGAGTAAATGAGCAGTTCTTC
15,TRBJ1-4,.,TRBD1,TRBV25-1,CASSGGTATNEKLFF,TGTGCCAGCAGCGGGGGGACAGCGACTAATGAAAAACTGTTTTTT
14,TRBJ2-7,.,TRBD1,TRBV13,CASSDRGNMDEQYF,TGTGCCAGCAGCGACAGGGGGAATATGGACGAGCAGTACTTC
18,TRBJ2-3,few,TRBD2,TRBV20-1,CSARGLAGTHHVTDTQYF,TGCAGTGCTAGAGGACTAGCGGGTACCCACCACGTCACAGATACGCAGTATTTT
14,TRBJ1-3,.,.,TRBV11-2,CASSFIEVGNTIYF,TGTGCCAGCAGCTTTATAGAGGTTGGAAACACCATATATTTT
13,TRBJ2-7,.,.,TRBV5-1,CASSFLSGQEQYF,TGCGCCAGCAGCTTCCTTTCGGGGCAGGAGCAGTACTTC
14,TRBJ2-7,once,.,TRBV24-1,CAASSLGTSYEQYF,TGTGCCGCCAGCAGCTTGGGGACTTCATACGAGCAGTACTTC
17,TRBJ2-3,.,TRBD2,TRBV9,CASSVAGTSGGADTQYF,TGTGCCAGCAGCGTAGCAGGGACTAGCGGGGGGGCAGATACGCAGTATTTT
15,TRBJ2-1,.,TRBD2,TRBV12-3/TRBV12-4,CASSPGTSGYSEQFF,TGTGCCAGCAGTCCCGGGACTAGCGGGTACAGTGAGCAGTTCTTC
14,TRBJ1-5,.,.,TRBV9,CASSVGGAGQPQHF,TGTGCCAGCAGCGTAGGGGGCGCCGGTCAGCCCCAGCATTTT
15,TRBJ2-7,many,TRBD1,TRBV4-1,CASSQATGERYEQYF,TGCGCCAGCAGCCAAGCGACAGGGGAAAGATACGAGCAGTACTTC
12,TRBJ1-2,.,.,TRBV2,CASRWTVGGYTF,TGTGCCAGCCGATGGACAGTCGGGGGCTACACCTTC
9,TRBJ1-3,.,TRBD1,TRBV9,CASSLTGGF,TGTGCCAGCAGCCTAACAGGGGGATTT
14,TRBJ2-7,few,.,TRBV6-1,CAISLGRGGDEQYF,TGTGCCATCAGCCTGGGACGGGGCGGGGACGAGCAGTACTTC
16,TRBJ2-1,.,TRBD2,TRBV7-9,CASSSGGAVDYNEQFF,TGTGCCAGCAGCAGCGGGGGGGCCGTCGATTACAATGAGCAGTTCTTC
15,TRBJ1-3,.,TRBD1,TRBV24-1,CATSDSQGAGNTIYF,TGTGCCACCAGTGATTCACAGGGGGCTGGAAACACCATATATTTT
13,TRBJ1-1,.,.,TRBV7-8,CASARQGNTEAFF,TGTGCCAGCGCCCGGCAGGGGAACACTGAAGCTTTCTTT
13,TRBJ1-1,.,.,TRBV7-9,CASSSQAETQAFF,TGTGCCAGCAGTTCGCAGGCGGAGACTCAAGCTTTCTTT